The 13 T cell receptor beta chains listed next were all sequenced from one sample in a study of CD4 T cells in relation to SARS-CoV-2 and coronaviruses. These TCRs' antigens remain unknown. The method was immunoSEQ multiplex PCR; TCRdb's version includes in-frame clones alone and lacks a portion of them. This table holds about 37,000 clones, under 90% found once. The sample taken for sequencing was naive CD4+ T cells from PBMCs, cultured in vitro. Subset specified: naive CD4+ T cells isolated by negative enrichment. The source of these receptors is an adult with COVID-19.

CDR3 DNA sequence: TGTGCCAGCAGCCAAGACAGGGAGGGTCAGCAGTTCTTC. Protein: CASSQDREGQQFF. This chain connects TRBV4-2 to TRBJ2-1, with 7 bases aligning to TRBD2. V lost 0 bases and J lost 11; bases outside the gene matches: 4. CDR3 size: 13 residues. The V gene's germline CDR1 is LGHNA and CDR2 YNFKEQ.

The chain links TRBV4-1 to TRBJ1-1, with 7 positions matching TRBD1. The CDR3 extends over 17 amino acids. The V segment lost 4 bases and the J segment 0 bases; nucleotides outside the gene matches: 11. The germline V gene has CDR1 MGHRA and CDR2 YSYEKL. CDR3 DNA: TGCGCCAGCAGCCGCCCCCCCAGGGGGACCATGAACACTGAAGCTTTCTTT. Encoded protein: CASSRPPRGTMNTEAFF.

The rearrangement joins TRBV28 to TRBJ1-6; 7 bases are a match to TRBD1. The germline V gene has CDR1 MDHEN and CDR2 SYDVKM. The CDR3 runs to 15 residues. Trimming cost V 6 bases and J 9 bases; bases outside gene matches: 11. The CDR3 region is CASSIPTGLSSPLHF. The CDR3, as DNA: TGTGCCAGCAGCATACCGACAGGGCTGAGTTCACCCCTCCACTTT.

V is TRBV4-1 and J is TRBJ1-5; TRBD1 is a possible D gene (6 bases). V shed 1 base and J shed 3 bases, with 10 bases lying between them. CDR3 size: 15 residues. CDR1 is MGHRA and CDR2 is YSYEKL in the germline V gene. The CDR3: CASSQVRGANQPQHF. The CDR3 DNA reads TGCGCCAGCAGCCAAGTCCGGGGGGCCAATCAGCCCCAGCATTTT.

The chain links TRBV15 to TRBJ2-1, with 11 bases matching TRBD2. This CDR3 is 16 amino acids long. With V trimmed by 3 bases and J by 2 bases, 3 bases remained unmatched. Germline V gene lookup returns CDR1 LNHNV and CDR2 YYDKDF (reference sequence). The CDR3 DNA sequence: TGTGCCACCAGCAGGGGACTAGCGGCTACCTACAATGAGCAGTTCTTC. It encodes CATSRGLAATYNEQFF.

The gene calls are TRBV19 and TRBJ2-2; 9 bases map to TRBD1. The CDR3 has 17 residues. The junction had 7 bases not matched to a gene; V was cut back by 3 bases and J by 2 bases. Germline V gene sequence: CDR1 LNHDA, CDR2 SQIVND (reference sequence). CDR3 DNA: TGTGCCAGTAGTATTTGGACAGGGGACCCCAACACCGGGGAGCTGTTTTTT. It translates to CASSIWTGDPNTGELFF.

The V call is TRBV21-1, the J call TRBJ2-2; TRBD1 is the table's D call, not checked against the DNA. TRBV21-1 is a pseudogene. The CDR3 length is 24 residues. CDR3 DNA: TGTGCCAGCAGCAAAGCGGATGTGTGGCCCCGCCGGGACATTAAACTCTCTAACACCGGGGAGCTGTTTTTT. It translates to CASSKADVWPRRDIKLSNTGELFF.

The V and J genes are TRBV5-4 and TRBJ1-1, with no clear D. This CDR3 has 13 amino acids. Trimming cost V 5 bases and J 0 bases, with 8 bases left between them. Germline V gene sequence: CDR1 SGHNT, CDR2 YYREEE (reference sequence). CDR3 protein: CASRGDLNTEAFF. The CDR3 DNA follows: TGTGCCAGCAGAGGCGATTTGAACACTGAAGCTTTCTTT.

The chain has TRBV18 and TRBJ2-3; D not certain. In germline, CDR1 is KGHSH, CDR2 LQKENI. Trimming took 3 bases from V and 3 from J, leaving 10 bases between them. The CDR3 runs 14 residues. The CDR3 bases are TGTGCCAGCTCACCCTTCCGAGAAACAGATACGCAGTATTTT. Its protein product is CASSPFRETDTQYF.

DNA of the CDR3: TGTGCCAGCAGCCTCGGACAGGCCGATACGCAGTATTTT. Amino acid sequence: CASSLGQADTQYF. This rearrangement joins TRBV3-1 (or the pseudogene TRBV3-2) to TRBJ2-3; 7 positions match TRBD1. Germline trimming cut 4 bases from V and 6 bases from J; bases unmatched to any gene: 4. Germline loops: CDR1 LGHDT, CDR2 YNNKEL (reference sequence). CDR3 length equals 13 residues.

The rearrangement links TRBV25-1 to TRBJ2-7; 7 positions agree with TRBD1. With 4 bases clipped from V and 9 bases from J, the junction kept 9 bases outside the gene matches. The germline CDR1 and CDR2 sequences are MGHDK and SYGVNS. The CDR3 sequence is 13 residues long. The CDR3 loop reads CASSGQGKGRQYF. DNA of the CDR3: TGTGCCAGCAGTGGACAGGGTAAGGGGAGGCAGTACTTC.

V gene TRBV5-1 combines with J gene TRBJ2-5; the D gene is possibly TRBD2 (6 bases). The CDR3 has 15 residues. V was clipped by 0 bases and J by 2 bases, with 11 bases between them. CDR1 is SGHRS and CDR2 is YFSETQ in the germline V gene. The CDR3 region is CASSLVSGGQETQYF. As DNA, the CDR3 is TGCGCCAGCAGCTTGGTTTCCGGGGGTCAAGAGACCCAGTACTTC.

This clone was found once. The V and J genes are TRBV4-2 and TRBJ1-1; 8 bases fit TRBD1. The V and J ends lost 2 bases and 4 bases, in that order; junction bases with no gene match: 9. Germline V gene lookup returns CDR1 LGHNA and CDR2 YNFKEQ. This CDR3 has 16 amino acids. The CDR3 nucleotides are TGTGCCAGCAGCCAATCGGCGCGGACAGGGACCACTGAAGCTTTCTTT. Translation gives CASSQSARTGTTEAFF.